This T cell receptor beta chain originates from a study of blood T cells in healthy people across ages. Whole-study results and caveats: Because sorting was not performed, PBMCs prevented conclusive naive versus antigen-experienced comparison. As age increased, TCR beta diversity per million T cells fell in a roughly linear fashion.

With respect to this clonotype: The antigen is unknown.

CDR1 is DFQATT, CDR2 SNEGSKA, per germline (reference sequence). The trim removed 6 bases at V and 6 bases at J, leaving 15 bases unmatched. The CDR3 extends over 16 amino acids. PCR was performed a second time for about 7 to 12 cycles using a sample-barcoded 5' primer and a J-beta primer mix. One entry per CDR3 protein, called by TCRdb with MiXCR from the 5' RACE reads. This table holds 600,000 or so distinct CDR3 sequences, about 30% found once. Sequenced input: blood. This chain joins TRBV20-1 and TRBJ2-1; 9 bases match TRBD1. The origin of this receptor is a woman older than 75 in good health. The CDR3 DNA sequence: TGCAGTGCCCAGAGGGAAGGGACAGGGTATGGCAATGAGCAGTTCTTC. As protein: CSAQREGTGYGNEQFF.